Below are 24 T cell receptor beta chains sequenced from a single sample in a study of breast tumors, draining lymph nodes, adjacent tissues. TCRdb re-called the multiplex PCR reads through MiXCR, storing one row per CDR3 protein. The top ten hold roughly 17% of the sample, which has 15,000 to 16,000 distinct CDR3 sequences, around 50% seen once. The source material was tumor-adjacent breast tissue. The source of these receptors is a female donor with breast cancer. Some clones in this sample may be carry-over from other donors' samples.

This clonotype appeared many times. This rearrangement joins TRBV18 to TRBJ2-2, with a possible D match to TRBD2 (6 bases). V lost 4 bases to trimming and J lost 13 bases, with 13 bases between them. CDR3 size: 12 residues. Per germline, CDR1 KGHSH and CDR2 LQKENI. The CDR3 protein is CASSRPQGGLFF. CDR3 in DNA: TGTGCCAGCTCACGACCCCAGGGAGGGCTGTTTTTT.

The sample holds many counts of this clonotype. The chain employs TRBV5-4 and TRBJ2-7; 7 bases are a match to TRBD1. The CDR3 length is 13 residues. V dropped 0 bases and J dropped 5; count of bases not matched to a gene: 2. Germline assignment: CDR1 SGHNT and CDR2 YYREEE (reference sequence). The CDR3 DNA reads TGTGCCAGCAGCTTGGATAGGGGGCACGAGCAGTACTTC. Protein: CASSLDRGHEQYF.

The CDR3 sequence: CASSSSGLAGAETQHYF. In nucleotides, the CDR3 is TGTGCCAGTAGTTCCTCGGGACTAGCGGGGGCAGAAACGCAGCATTATTTT. This rearrangement joins TRBV19 to TRBJ2-3; 14 nucleotides align to TRBD2. CDR3 size: 17 residues. V shed 5 bases and J 15 bases; nucleotides not matched to a gene: 19. CDR1 LNHDA and CDR2 SQIVND come from the germline V gene (reference sequence).

By share, this clonotype counts as large. The rearrangement joins TRBV24-1 to TRBJ2-1; D is undetermined. The CDR3 spans 12 residues. Trimming removed 4 bases at V and 6 bases at J, with 6 bases between. Germline V gene data show CDR1 as KGHDR and CDR2 as SFDVKD. As DNA, the CDR3 is TGTGCCACCAGTGAATTTACCAATGAGCAGTTCTTC. Protein: CATSEFTNEQFF.

This clonotype was seen more than once but under ten times. V usage is TRBV20-1 and J usage is TRBJ1-5; no clear D gene. The CDR3 has 15 amino acids. Trimming removed 3 bases at V and 5 bases at J, with 17 bases between. CDR1 and CDR2 from the germline V gene are DFQATT and SNEGSKA (reference sequence). The CDR3 DNA follows: TGCAGTGCTAGTCCCCGTGAGGGAGCTTATCAGCCCCAGCATTTT. It specifies CSASPREGAYQPQHF.

The V gene is TRBV10-3, the J gene TRBJ2-7; 7 bases map to TRBD1. This CDR3 is built from 13 residues. V lost 11 bases, J lost 6 bases, and 13 bases stayed unmatched. CDR1 and CDR2 from the germline V gene are ENHRY and SYGVKD. The CDR3 DNA is TGTGCCGTCCGCTCGACAGGGTCATCCGAGCAGTACTTC. Its protein product is CAVRSTGSSEQYF.

The DNA of the CDR3 is TGTGCCAGCAGCCTGACCGGGACGAACACTGAAGCTTTCTTT. It encodes CASSLTGTNTEAFF. V usage is TRBV5-4 and J usage is TRBJ1-1, with D possibly being TRBD1 (5 bases). Germline lookup yields CDR1 SGHNT and CDR2 YYREEE (reference sequence). The V and J ends lost 4 bases and 1 base respectively, with 11 bases between them. CDR3 length: 14 residues.

The chain couples TRBV7-9 to TRBJ2-7; TRBD1 matches at 8 bases. Unmatched junction bases numbered 7, after V lost 5 bases and J lost 7 bases. This CDR3 region has 13 residues. CDR1 is SEHNR, CDR2 FQNEAQ, per germline (reference sequence). CDR3 nucleotides: TGTGCCAGCAGCGGGACAGGCTCCTGGGAGCAGTACTTC. This encodes CASSGTGSWEQYF.

V is TRBV5-8 and J is TRBJ1-5; 8 nucleotides agree with TRBD1. V lost 6 bases to trimming and J lost 2 bases; unmatched junction nucleotides: 7. Germline values: CDR1 SGHTS, CDR2 YDEGEE. The CDR3 runs to 15 residues. DNA of the CDR3: TGTGCCAGCACTTTCGACAGGGGAGGCAATCAGCCCCAGCATTTT. This sequence encodes CASTFDRGGNQPQHF.

About this clonotype: At one boundary the junction diverges from the germline segment, which might be a read error. The chain has TRBV7-2 and TRBJ2-7, with D possibly being TRBD1 or TRBD2 (6 bases each). The CDR3 consists of 15 residues. Germline V gives CDR1 SGHTA, CDR2 FQGNSA. The CDR3, as DNA: TGTGCCAGCAGCAAACAAGGGGGGCCCCACTACAAGCAATACTTC. It specifies CASSKQGGPHYKQYF.

This clonotype was picked up many times. The chain carries TRBV18 and TRBJ2-1, with 7 bases matching TRBD2. The CDR3 loop spans 13 amino acids. Trimming cost V 3 bases and J 8 bases; bases outside gene matches: 4. CDR1 and CDR2 from the germline V gene are KGHSH and LQKENI. The CDR3 here is CASSPSRGDEQFF. In nucleotides, the CDR3 is TGTGCCAGCTCACCTTCCCGGGGGGATGAGCAGTTCTTC.

Of note for this clonotype: With a much larger clone just one base away, this may be a read error. The genes are TRBV11-2 and TRBJ1-2; a possible D gene is TRBD1 (5 bases). Trimming left V 2 bases short and J 4 bases short, with 11 bases between. CDR1 SGHAT and CDR2 FQNNGV come from the germline V gene. The CDR3 runs to 14 residues. CDR3 in amino acids: CASSLRGATYGYTF. CDR3 nucleotides: TGTGCCAGCAGCTTAAGGGGAGCCACCTATGGCTACACCTTC.

The chain has TRBV7-7 and TRBJ2-1, with D perhaps matching TRBD2 (6 bases). The V gene's germline CDR1 is SSHAT and CDR2 FNYEAQ (reference sequence). Trimming pared 5 bases from V and 7 bases from J, leaving 9 bases between. The CDR3 contains 12 residues. The CDR3 nucleotides read TGTGCCAGCAGCCCTCGGGAGAATGAGCAGTTCTTC. This sequence encodes CASSPRENEQFF.

This clonotype appeared many times. The chain links TRBV10-2 to TRBJ1-1; tentative D call: TRBD1 (6 bases). Trimming took off 6 bases at V and 5 bases at J, with 13 bases between the two ends. Per the germline V gene, CDR1 is WSHSY and CDR2 is SAAADI. The CDR3 is made up of 13 amino acids. CDR3 bases: TGCGCCAGCAGGAGGGACATCCTAACTGAAGCTTTCTTT. Amino acids: CASRRDILTEAFF.

The J gene is TRBJ2-5, the V gene TRBV7-2; 7 bases match TRBD2. V dropped 0 bases and J dropped 11; count of bases not matched to a gene: 9. The CDR3 is 14 amino acids. Germline CDR1 and CDR2: SGHTA and FQGNSA. The CDR3 is CASSLAGGPTGQYF. The CDR3 DNA reads TGTGCCAGCAGCTTAGCGGGAGGGCCTACGGGGCAGTACTTC.

This clonotype was seen many times. A much larger clone sits a single nucleotide away, making a read error possible. This rearrangement joins TRBV3-1 to TRBJ2-1; D is unresolved. CDR3 size: 13 residues. CDR1 is LGHDT, CDR2 YNNKEL, per germline (reference sequence). Written as DNA, the CDR3 is TGTGTCAGCAGCCAAGATGGCGTTCGGGAGCAGTTCTTC. It specifies CVSSQDGVREQFF.

The V call is TRBV29-1, the J call TRBJ2-7, with D hard to call. From germline, CDR1 is SQVTM and CDR2 ANQGSEA. V was shortened by 8 bases and J by 0 bases, with 11 bases between the two germline ends. The CDR3 consists of 12 residues. The CDR3 sequence is CSSQGLSYEQYF. The CDR3 DNA follows: TGCAGCAGTCAAGGCCTCTCCTACGAGCAGTACTTC.

The rearrangement links TRBV7-3 to TRBJ2-3; TRBD2 matches 8 bases. The CDR3 consists of 13 residues. The trim removed 4 bases at V and 8 bases at J, leaving 5 bases unmatched. From germline, CDR1 is SGHTA and CDR2 FQGTGA. The CDR3 nucleotides are TGTGCCAGCAGCTCGCTAGCGGGCGGTACGCAGTATTTT. Encoded protein: CASSSLAGGTQYF.

This clonotype was observed at least ten times. The chain combines TRBV30 with TRBJ1-2, with a tentative D call TRBD1 (5 bases). This CDR3 has 13 amino acids. Germline values: CDR1 GTSNPN, CDR2 SVGIG (reference sequence). V lost 4 bases and J lost 1, with 10 bases in between. The CDR3 loop reads CAWTRGVNYGYTF. The CDR3 DNA reads TGTGCCTGGACCCGGGGGGTTAACTATGGCTACACCTTC.

Ten or more counts support this clonotype. The V call is TRBV11-1, the J call TRBJ2-5; the D call may be TRBD1 or TRBD2 (5 bases each). The germline V gene encodes CDR1 SGHAT and CDR2 FQDESV (reference sequence). The CDR3 is 14 residues long. The V end lost 3 bases, the J end lost 4 bases, and 12 bases lay between the germline ends. The CDR3 bases are TGTGCCAGCAGCTTCGGGGCCACCTTAGAGACCCAGTACTTC. It codes for CASSFGATLETQYF. Drawing the rest from reference TRBV11-1 and TRBJ2-5, the complete variable domain is EAEVAQSPRYKITEKSQAVAFWCDPISGHATLYWYRQILGQGPELLVQFQDESVVDDSQLPKDRFSAERLKGVDSTLKIQPAELGDSAMYLCASSFGATLETQYFGPGTRLLVL.

By share, this clonotype counts as medium-sized. This rearrangement joins TRBV5-8 to TRBJ1-2; D is perhaps TRBD1 (6 bases). Trimming took off 5 bases at V and 3 bases at J, with 14 bases between the two ends. Per germline, CDR1 SGHTS and CDR2 YDEGEE. CDR3 length: 14 amino acids. The CDR3 DNA reads TGTGCCAGCAGAGCTCCTGGGGGGCACTATGGCTACACCTTC. This codes for CASRAPGGHYGYTF.

Many counts were recorded for this clonotype. This chain connects TRBV7-2 to TRBJ2-1; 7 positions match TRBD2. V lost 1 base and J lost 4; bases outside the gene matches: 13. This CDR3 is built from 18 residues. CDR1 SGHTA and CDR2 FQGNSA come from the germline V gene. This chain's CDR3 is CASSLVSGASGLYNEQFF. CDR3 bases: TGTGCCAGCAGCTTAGTGTCTGGGGCTAGCGGACTTTACAATGAGCAGTTCTTC.

This clonotype was counted a few times. A much larger clone is a single base away; this may be a read error. The chain joins TRBV9 to TRBJ2-1; D is perhaps TRBD2 (6 bases). The length of the CDR3 is 15 residues. The germline V gene encodes CDR1 SGDLS and CDR2 YYNGEE. The V end was cut by 4 bases, the J end by 15 bases, with 26 bases between. CDR3 nucleotide sequence: TGTGCCAGCAGCCCGCCAGCCTCGTGGGACTTTCCCCCGTTCTTC. Its protein product is CASSPPASWDFPPFF.

The CDR3 loop reads CASIGTSADEQFF. The DNA for the CDR3 is TGTGCCAGTATCGGGACTAGCGCCGATGAGCAGTTCTTC. The rearrangement links TRBV19 to TRBJ2-1, with TRBD2 identical over 10 bases. Trimming cost V 7 bases and J 8 bases; bases outside gene matches: 5. This CDR3 has 13 amino acids. Germline CDR1 is LNHDA and CDR2 is SQIVND (reference sequence).